A single sample gave rise to the 15 T cell receptor beta chains below, sequenced in a study of T cell responses to AZD1222 COVID-19 vaccine. Assay: immunoSEQ multiplex PCR; the TCRdb copy retains only in-frame clones and omits some. The sample yields roughly 150,000 clones, more than 70% seen once. The sample in question was peripheral blood, obtained on day 0 of AZD1222 vaccination. These TCRs come from an adult in good health.

The J gene is TRBJ2-2, the V gene TRBV5-8; perhaps TRBD2 as D (5 bases). This CDR3 region has 15 residues. Trimming pared 5 bases from V and 4 bases from J, leaving 15 bases between. Germline-derived CDR1 and CDR2 are SGHTS and YDEGEE. The DNA of the CDR3 is TGTGCCAGCAGACGGGATCCCCTACCCACCGGGGAGCTGTTTTTT. It translates to CASRRDPLPTGELFF.

This clone was seen a few times. The chain links TRBV4-1 to TRBJ2-7, with 7 bases aligning to TRBD1. CDR1 is MGHRA, CDR2 YSYEKL, per germline. Trimming took 4 bases from V and 0 from J; bases not matched to a gene: 9. The CDR3 spans 16 residues. DNA for the CDR3: TGCGCCAGCAGCCCAGCCCGGACAGGTCTCTCCTACGAGCAGTACTTC. Its translation: CASSPARTGLSYEQYF.

The V and J genes are TRBV19 and TRBJ2-1, with TRBD1 matching 11 bases. V was pared by 3 bases and J by 3 bases, with 4 bases of the junction left unmatched. Germline CDR1 is LNHDA and CDR2 is SQIVND (reference sequence). The CDR3 loop spans 16 amino acids. The CDR3, as DNA: TGTGCCAGTAGTATCTGGGGACAGGGGGGCTACAATGAGCAGTTCTTC. Translating gives CASSIWGQGGYNEQFF.

The rearrangement uses TRBV6-2 or TRBV6-3 and TRBJ2-7; 10 nucleotides line up with TRBD2. V gave up 2 bases and J gave up 4 bases; unmatched junction bases: 17. The CDR3 covers 19 residues. CDR1 is MNHEY, CDR2 SVGEGT, per germline. The CDR3 loop is CASSYGRIKREGQGYEQYF. The DNA of the CDR3 is TGTGCCAGCAGTTACGGAAGAATAAAGCGGGAGGGCCAGGGTTACGAGCAGTACTTC.

The chain carries TRBV27 and TRBJ1-2, with a weak D call TRBD1 (5 bases). The CDR3 length is 16 residues. The germline V and J ends were trimmed by 6 bases and 2 bases, with 19 bases remaining between them. Germline lookup yields CDR1 MNHEY and CDR2 SMNVEV (reference sequence). The CDR3 loop is CASSPRGGARNYGYTF. DNA of the CDR3: TGTGCCAGCAGCCCTCGGGGAGGGGCCCGGAACTATGGCTACACCTTC.

J is TRBJ1-5 and V is TRBV3-1 (or the pseudogene TRBV3-2); D remains ambiguous. The germline CDR1 and CDR2 sequences are LGHDT and YNNKEL (reference sequence). V shed 5 bases and J shed 0 bases, with 8 bases lying between them. The CDR3 has 14 amino acids. The CDR3 is CASSTWDSNQPQHF. The CDR3 nucleotides read TGTGCCAGCAGCACCTGGGATAGCAATCAGCCCCAGCATTTT.

This clone occurred once. The chain uses TRBV25-1 and TRBJ2-3; no definite D call. Per the germline V gene, CDR1 is MGHDK and CDR2 is SYGVNS. This CDR3 has 12 residues. V lost 4 bases to trimming and J lost 5 bases, with 7 bases between them. CDR3: CASSGRIDTQYF. The CDR3 region has the DNA TGTGCCAGCAGTGGAAGGATAGATACGCAGTATTTT. Complete variable domain (other parts from reference TRBV25-1 and TRBJ2-3): EADIYQTPRYLVIGTGKKITLECSQTMGHDKMYWYQQDPGMELHLIHYSYGVNSTEKGDLSSESTVSRIRTEHFPLTLESARPSHTSQYLCASSGRIDTQYFGPGTRLTVL.

The rearrangement uses TRBV7-2 and TRBJ1-4; TRBD1 might be the D (6 bases). Trimming left V 1 base short and J 10 bases short, with 16 bases between. CDR3 length equals 15 residues. In germline, CDR1 is SGHTA, CDR2 FQGNSA. The CDR3 reads CASSLGGTMGTKLFF. CDR3 in DNA: TGTGCCAGCAGCTTAGGGGGGACAATGGGGACAAAACTGTTTTTT.

The rearrangement joins TRBV4-2 to TRBJ1-2, with no clear D. The germline V and J ends were trimmed by 0 bases and 7 bases, with 12 bases remaining between them. CDR1 is LGHNA, CDR2 YNFKEQ, per germline. This CDR3 is 14 amino acids long. The CDR3 coding sequence is TGTGCCAGCAGCCAAGATCGGGGAGAGGCTGGCTACACCTTC. This gives the protein CASSQDRGEAGYTF.

The V gene is TRBV28, the J gene TRBJ1-6; unclear D gene. Germline V gene sequence: CDR1 MDHEN, CDR2 SYDVKM. Deletions cut 1 base from V and 6 bases from J, with 1 base between. There are 12 residues in the CDR3. The CDR3 protein is CASSLSNSPLHF. The CDR3 nucleotides are TGTGCCAGCAGTTTATCTAATTCACCCCTCCACTTT.

This clone has more than one count but fewer than ten. CDR3 coding DNA: TGTGCCACCAGCAGGGATACAGGGGGCGGTCAGCCCCAGCATTTT. Translation gives CATSRDTGGGQPQHF. The V gene is TRBV15, the J gene TRBJ1-5; 9 bases map to TRBD1. The CDR3 has 15 amino acids. Germline CDR1 LNHNV, CDR2 YYDKDF (reference sequence). V lost 3 bases, J lost 6 bases, and 6 bases stayed unmatched.

The chain carries TRBV9 and TRBJ2-5, with 7 bases identical to TRBD2. The CDR3 is 17 amino acids. V dropped 2 bases and J dropped 1; count of bases not matched to a gene: 11. Germline V CDR1 and CDR2: SGDLS, YYNGEE. For the CDR3, the DNA is TGTGCCAGCAGCGTTACCTCGCGGGGGTCCCCCCAAGAGACCCAGTACTTC. It specifies CASSVTSRGSPQETQYF. Drawing the rest from reference TRBV9 and TRBJ2-5, the complete variable domain is DSGVTQTPKHLITATGQRVTLRCSPRSGDLSVYWYQQSLDQGLQFLIQYYNGEERAKGNILERFSAQQFPDLHSELNLSSLELGDSALYFCASSVTSRGSPQETQYFGPGTRLLVL.

In its sample, this clone was seen a few times. The CDR3, as DNA: TGCAGCGTCAGGACAGATCCGAACACCATATATTTT. Its translation is CSVRTDPNTIYF. This chain connects TRBV29-1 to TRBJ1-3; D possibly corresponds to TRBD1 (6 bases). The CDR3 contains 12 residues. The ends were cut back, 6 bases at V and 7 bases at J, with 13 bases in the middle. Looked up from germline, CDR1 is SQVTM and CDR2 is ANQGSEA.

This rearrangement joins TRBV21-1 to TRBJ1-1; no DNA check was done on the table's D call, TRBD1. TRBV21-1 is given as a pseudogene. The CDR3 is 15 amino acids. The CDR3 coding sequence is TGTGCCAGCAGCAAAGAATCATGGGCCCCCACTGAAGCTTTCTTT. Protein sequence: CASSKESWAPTEAFF.

The genes are TRBV28 and TRBJ1-5; TRBD1 matches 7 bases. The CDR3 length is 15 residues. Germline CDR1 is MDHEN and CDR2 is SYDVKM. V lost 1 base, J lost 12 bases, and 12 bases stayed unmatched. In nucleotides, the CDR3 is TGTGCCAGCAGTTTATTCCAGGGGGGTCCGTTGAGCCAGCATTTT. Amino acids: CASSLFQGGPLSQHF. Variable domain in full (rest from reference TRBV28 and TRBJ1-5): DVKVTQSSRYLVKRTGEKVFLECVQDMDHENMFWYRQDPGLGLRLIYFSYDVKMKEKGDIPEGYSVSREKKERFSLILESASTNQTSMYLCASSLFQGGPLSQHFGDGTRLSIL.